This entry is about one TCR beta chain. The target of this receptor is not known. Base qualities are missing; no much larger clone stands one base away. The data are from a study of control samples from healthy donors and cancer patients (TCRdb year 2020). After removal of 5 bases from V and 3 bases from J, the junction retains 4 bases not matched to a gene. CDR1 and CDR2 (SGHTA, FQGTGA) derive from the germline V gene. The CDR3 runs 15 residues from the cysteine to the phenylalanine. This entry keeps only the CDR3 DNA: 45 bases, framed from base 1. Preparation of the library involved the immunoSEQ multiplex PCR assay. The source is immuneACCESS, and TCRdb retained only in-frame sequences with V and J called. Part of the clones is not carried over; for the studies checked, unresolved V genes explain less than half of this, and the remainder is unexplained. In this sample the table shows roughly 32,000 clones, approximately 86% of which occur a single time. Roughly 1.5% of the sample comes from the top ten.

The sequence is built from TRBV7-3 and TRBJ2-2; TRBD1 agrees with 9 junctional bases. The clonotype was recovered from a woman aged 40-49 years with lung cancer. The specimen was PBMCs. In nucleotide form, the sequence is TGTGCCAGCAGCACCTGGACAGGGGACACCGGGGAGCTGTTTTTT. This codes for CASSTWTGDTGELFF.